The present T cell receptor (beta chain) was sequenced within a study of graft-versus-host responses after intestinal transplantation. Across the whole study: Each patient got anti-thymocyte globulin induction, then tacrolimus and steroids for around three years.

Intraepithelial and lamina propria lymphocytes were freed from processed graft tissue. Repertoires were generated with immunoSEQ multiplex PCR, while TCRdb's copy carries only in-frame clones and drops some. The sample shows nearly 4,500 clones, more than 70% of them seen only once. The V end was cut by 0 bases, the J end by 1 base, with 12 bases between. The CDR3 runs to 16 residues. CDR1 and CDR2 from the germline V gene are SGHDN and FVKESK. The sample in question was ileum tissue, obtained 330 to 350 days after intestinal transplantation. The sequence derives from a human patient who received an intestinal transplant, so some T cells may come from the graft donor. This chain uses TRBV14 with TRBJ2-5; tentative D call: TRBD1 (5 bases). This CDR3 reads CASSQDFSGLQETQYF. CDR3 coding DNA: TGTGCCAGCAGCCAAGATTTTTCAGGGCTCCAAGAGACCCAGTACTTC.